One TCR beta chain is described in this entry. What it binds is unknown. V was trimmed by 2 bases and J by 4 bases, leaving 9 bases between them. This CDR3 is built from 13 residues. Germline V gene lookup returns CDR1 SGHRS and CDR2 YFSETQ. The data were produced by immunoSEQ multiplex PCR, yet TCRdb's version contains in-frame clones alone and is incomplete. This table holds 30,000 to 45,000 clones, over 75% found once. The sample originates from a study of CD4 T cells in relation to SARS-CoV-2 and coronaviruses. In the study overall: The HLA restriction of the shared crossreactive spike epitopes was mapped.

Study results and caveats: This crossreactivity analysis covered spike protein alone, no other viral proteins.

This chain uses TRBV5-1 with TRBJ2-5; no clear D. Sequenced material: memory CD4+ T cells from PBMCs. The receptor's source is an adult with COVID-19. The CDR3 spells CASSFTAAETQYF. The CDR3 nucleotides are TGCGCCAGCAGCTTTACGGCGGCAGAGACCCAGTACTTC.